This TCR beta chain derives from a study of blood T cell repertoires in COVID-19. On the study more broadly: Samples representing acute and convalescent COVID-19 were sourced from the United States, Italy and Spain.

This clone occurred once. The length of the CDR3 is 14 residues. Per germline, CDR1 SGHDN and CDR2 FVKESK. V shed 4 bases and J 4 bases; nucleotides not matched to a gene: 7. Per the original data handling: Reference gene primer amplification gave nucleated cell count estimates. The repertoire was sequenced with immunoSEQ multiplex PCR; TCRdb's copy has only in-frame clones and lacks some. That table gives V, J and clone size, and the DNA gave D and trimming. The sample holds some 200,000 clones, about 85% seen once. This clonotype was sampled from a woman aged 18 to 35 who had recovered from COVID-19. Sample: peripheral blood. V usage is TRBV14 and J usage is TRBJ2-7, with 7 positions matching TRBD1. The CDR3: CASSRRDSSYEQYF. In DNA form, the CDR3 reads TGTGCCAGCAGCCGAAGGGACAGCTCTTACGAGCAGTACTTC.